This T cell receptor beta chain was obtained from a study of identical twins. This clonotype was counted once. This CDR3 has 15 residues. The germline gives CDR1 SEHNR, CDR2 FQNEAQ (reference sequence). V was shortened by 0 bases and J by 6 bases, with 14 bases between the two germline ends. TCRdb re-called the 5' RACE reads through MiXCR, storing one row per CDR3 protein. The table records hundreds of thousands of distinct CDR3 sequences, 21% of them present only once. This sample was also put to use in a study of T cells expressing NK-cell markers. That work states: According to the study, TCR beta repertoires originated from sorted CD3+CD56+NKG2C+, CD3+CD56+NKG2C- and CD3+CD56-NKG2C+ T cells. There were seven HCMV-seropositive donors and one seronegative donor among the eight sequenced.

This receptor was identified in a woman aged 18-29 years in good health. V is TRBV7-9 and J is TRBJ1-1; TRBD1 might be the D (6 bases). Sequencing was performed on PBMCs. The DNA for the CDR3 is TGTGCCAGCAGCTTAGCGAGGACAGAGGGGGCTGAAGCTTTCTTT. Amino acid sequence: CASSLARTEGAEAFF.